This entry lists 15 T cell receptor beta chains sequenced from one sample in a study of T cells after posttransplantation cyclophosphamide. The table came from immunoSEQ multiplex PCR; TCRdb's copy has only in-frame clones and leaves some out. The record shows 37,000 or so clones for this sample, with no singletons present. The sample consisted of PBMCs. These TCRs come from a man aged 25 to 40 in good health and a related stem cell transplant donor.

Ten or more counts support this clone. CDR3 bases: TGTGCCAGTAGTATAGATAGGGCTGGAGCGGACGAGCAGTACTTC. Protein: CASSIDRAGADEQYF. The chain uses TRBV19 and TRBJ2-7, with a possible D match to TRBD2 (5 bases). The CDR3 spans 15 residues. The V end was cut by 0 bases, the J end by 5 bases, with 14 bases between. Germline assignment: CDR1 LNHDA and CDR2 SQIVND (reference sequence).

This clone was counted many times. The V gene is TRBV27, the J gene TRBJ1-6; tentative D call: TRBD1 (5 bases). The CDR3 runs to 14 residues. Germline CDR1 is MNHEY and CDR2 is SMNVEV (reference sequence). Trimming left V 2 bases short and J 9 bases short, with 11 bases between. The CDR3 is CASSLRQGSSPLHF. CDR3 nucleotides: TGTGCCAGCAGTTTAAGGCAGGGAAGTTCACCCCTCCACTTT.

The sample holds many counts of this clone. The V call is TRBV28, the J call TRBJ1-1; no firm D call. The V gene's germline CDR1 is MDHEN and CDR2 SYDVKM. CDR3 size: 16 residues. Deletions cut 7 bases from V and 1 base from J, with 19 bases between. In nucleotides, the CDR3 is TGTGCCAGCAATAAGGGCCGATCGATGGCGAACACTGAAGCTTTCTTT. Residues: CASNKGRSMANTEAFF.

This clone was found many times. This rearrangement joins TRBV10-2 to TRBJ1-1; D ambiguous. The germline V and J ends were trimmed by 3 bases and 3 bases, with 5 bases remaining between them. Germline V gene lookup returns CDR1 WSHSY and CDR2 SAAADI. This CDR3 is 12 amino acids long. The CDR3 sequence: CASSDSYTEAFF. The CDR3 DNA reads TGCGCCAGCAGTGATAGTTACACTGAAGCTTTCTTT.

Ten or more counts support this clone. The chain combines TRBV12-3 or TRBV12-4 with TRBJ2-6; D ambiguous. The CDR3 totals 16 residues. Trimming took 7 bases from V and 0 from J, leaving 13 bases between them. The DNA for the CDR3 is TGTGCCAGCATCCCAAGGCGGTCCTCTGGGGCCAACGTCCTGACTTTC. Amino acid sequence: CASIPRRSSGANVLTF.

A few counts support this clone. The V call is TRBV24-1, the J call TRBJ2-4; maybe TRBD2 (7 bases). CDR3 length equals 14 residues. Trimming removed 9 bases at V and 4 bases at J, with 15 bases between. From germline, CDR1 is KGHDR and CDR2 SFDVKD. In DNA, the CDR3 is TGTGCCACCTGGTTGGGGGGGCCAAAAAACATTCAGTACTTC. Protein: CATWLGGPKNIQYF.

This clone was seen ten or more times. This sequence joins TRBV5-1 and TRBJ1-1, with a tentative D call TRBD1 (5 bases). Looked up from germline, CDR1 is SGHRS and CDR2 is YFSETQ. Trimming took off 4 bases at V and 6 bases at J, with 16 bases between the two ends. The CDR3 spans 14 residues. In DNA, the CDR3 is TGCGCCAGCAGCGCCAGGGTTAATCGGCCTGAAGCTTTCTTT. Translating it yields CASSARVNRPEAFF.

The table lists this clone with many counts. The chain carries TRBV7-9 and TRBJ2-2; D not certain. V was shortened by 4 bases and J by 4 bases, with 7 bases between the two germline ends. In germline, CDR1 is SEHNR, CDR2 FQNEAQ (reference sequence). This CDR3 spans 13 amino acids. As DNA, the CDR3 is TGTGCCAGCAGCTATAGAACCACCGGGGAGCTGTTTTTT. As protein: CASSYRTTGELFF.

This clone was found many times. J is TRBJ1-2 and V is TRBV5-1; 7 bases match TRBD1. Unmatched junction bases numbered 6, after V lost 4 bases and J lost 0 bases. Germline CDR1 and CDR2: SGHRS and YFSETQ. The CDR3 consists of 15 residues. CDR3 sequence (DNA): TGCGCCAGCAGCCCGGGGGACAGCCCTAACTATGGCTACACCTTC. Its translation is CASSPGDSPNYGYTF.

The genes are TRBV5-1 and TRBJ2-2; 7 bases map to TRBD1. This CDR3 comprises 14 residues. Germline V gene data show CDR1 as SGHRS and CDR2 as YFSETQ. V lost 7 bases and J lost 2; bases outside the gene matches: 5. The CDR3 sequence: CASDRVGNTGELFF. In DNA form, the CDR3 reads TGCGCCAGCGACAGGGTAGGCAACACCGGGGAGCTGTTTTTT. Combining the CDR3 with reference TRBV5-1 and TRBJ2-2 gives the whole variable domain KAGVTQTPRYLIKTRGQQVTLSCSPISGHRSVSWYQQTPGQGLQFLFEYFSETQRNKGNFPGRFSGRQFSNSRSEMNVSTLELGDSALYLCASDRVGNTGELFFGEGSRLTVL.

This clone has ten or more counts. The genes are TRBV12-3 or TRBV12-4 and TRBJ1-3, with D possibly TRBD1 on 5 matching bases. The V and J ends lost 6 bases and 0 bases respectively, with 12 bases between them. The length of the CDR3 is 15 residues. The CDR3 is CASSTTGGSGNTIYF. The CDR3 bases are TGTGCCAGCAGCACCACCGGGGGCTCTGGAAACACCATATATTTT.

This clone was seen at least ten times. J is TRBJ2-4 and V is TRBV14, with a possible D match to TRBD1 (6 bases). Germline assignment: CDR1 SGHDN and CDR2 FVKESK. The CDR3 has 16 residues. V shed 6 bases and J shed 0 bases, with 15 bases lying between them. The CDR3 loop reads CASSQDSLGAKNIQYF. In nucleotides, the CDR3 is TGTGCCAGCAGTCAGGACAGCCTCGGAGCCAAAAACATTCAGTACTTC. Full variable domain (missing parts from reference TRBV14 and TRBJ2-4): EAGVTQFPSHSVIEKGQTVTLRCDPISGHDNLYWYRRVMGKEIKFLLHFVKESKQDESGMPNNRFLAERTGGTYSTLKVQPAELEDSGVYFCASSQDSLGAKNIQYFGAGTRLSVL.

In this sample, this clone turned up a few times. The V call is TRBV15, the J call TRBJ2-4, with a weak D call TRBD2 (5 bases). V dropped 0 bases and J dropped 3 bases, with 9 bases sitting between them. The CDR3 covers 15 residues. CDR1 is LNHNV, CDR2 YYDKDF, per germline (reference sequence). The CDR3 DNA is TGTGCCACCAGCAGAGAGAACGGGGTCAAAAACATTCAGTACTTC. It codes for CATSRENGVKNIQYF. The whole variable domain, filled in from reference TRBV15 and TRBJ2-4, reads DAMVIQNPRYQVTQFGKPVTLSCSQTLNHNVMYWYQQKSSQAPKLLFHYYDKDFNNEADTPDNFQSRRPNTSFCFLDIRSPGLGDTAMYLCATSRENGVKNIQYFGAGTRLSVL.

V gene TRBV5-1 combines with J gene TRBJ2-2; 9 nucleotides line up with TRBD1. The junction had 5 bases not matched to a gene; V was cut back by 1 base and J by 4 bases. Germline CDR1 SGHRS, CDR2 YFSETQ. The CDR3 consists of 16 residues. CDR3 nucleotides: TGCGCCAGCAGCTTGAAATGGGACAGGGCCACCGGGGAGCTGTTTTTT. Translation: CASSLKWDRATGELFF.

This clone was counted ten times or more. The genes are TRBV7-6 and TRBJ1-6, with 7 positions matching TRBD1. Germline lookup yields CDR1 SGHVS and CDR2 FNYEAQ. CDR3 length equals 14 residues. V lost 5 bases to trimming and J lost 11 bases; unmatched junction nucleotides: 9. The CDR3 sequence: CASSPTGEEAPLHF. DNA of the CDR3: TGTGCCAGCAGCCCCACAGGGGAAGAGGCACCCCTCCACTTT.